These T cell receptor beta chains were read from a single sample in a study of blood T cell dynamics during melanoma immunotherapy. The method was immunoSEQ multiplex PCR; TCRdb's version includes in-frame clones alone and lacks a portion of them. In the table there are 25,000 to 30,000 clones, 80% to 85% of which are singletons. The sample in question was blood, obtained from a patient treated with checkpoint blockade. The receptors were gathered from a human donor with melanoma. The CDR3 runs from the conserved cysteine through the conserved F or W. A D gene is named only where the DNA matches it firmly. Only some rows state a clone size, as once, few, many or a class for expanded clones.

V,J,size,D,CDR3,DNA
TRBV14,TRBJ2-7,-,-,CASSQQPLYEQYF,TGTGCCAGCAGCCAACAACCCCTCTACGAGCAGTACTTC
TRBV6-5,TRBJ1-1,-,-,CASSENSRAFF,TGTGCCAGCAGTGAAAACTCTCGAGCTTTCTTT
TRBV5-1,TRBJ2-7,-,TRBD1,CASSAGFGQGTYEQYF,TGCGCCAGCAGCGCAGGGTTTGGACAGGGCACCTACGAGCAGTACTTC
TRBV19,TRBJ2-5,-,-,CASSARVSETQYF,TGTGCCAGTAGTGCCCGAGTATCAGAGACCCAGTACTTC
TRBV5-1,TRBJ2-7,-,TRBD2,CASSLEGTSSYEQYF,TGCGCCAGCAGCTTGGAGGGGACTAGCTCCTACGAGCAGTACTTC
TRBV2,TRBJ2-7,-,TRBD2,CASRGTSGTYEQYF,TGTGCCAGCAGGGGGACTAGCGGGACCTACGAGCAGTACTTC
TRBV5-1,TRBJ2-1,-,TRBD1,CASSFQRGTGPYNEQFF,TGCGCCAGCAGCTTCCAACGGGGGACAGGGCCCTACAATGAGCAGTTCTTC
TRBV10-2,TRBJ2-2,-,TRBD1,CASRDLRDRALTGELFF,TGCGCCAGCAGGGACCTCCGGGACAGGGCCCTCACCGGGGAGCTGTTTTTT
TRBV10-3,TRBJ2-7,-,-,CAISLPGAAEQYF,TGTGCCATCAGCCTCCCGGGGGCCGCTGAGCAGTACTTC
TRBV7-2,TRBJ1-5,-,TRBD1,CASSAQTGGNQPQHF,TGTGCCAGCAGCGCCCAGACAGGGGGCAATCAGCCCCAGCATTTT
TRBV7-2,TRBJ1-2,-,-,CASSKSTGANYGYTF,TGTGCCAGCAGCAAATCGACAGGTGCTAACTATGGCTACACCTTC
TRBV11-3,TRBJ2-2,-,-,CASSFTSNTGELFF,TGTGCCAGCAGCTTTACATCGAACACCGGGGAGCTGTTTTTT
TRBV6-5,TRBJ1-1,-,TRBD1,CASSYHGQGGGAFF,TGTGCCAGCAGTTACCATGGACAGGGCGGGGGAGCTTTCTTT
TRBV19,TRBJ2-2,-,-,CASSIGTIIGGELFF,TGTGCCAGTAGTATCGGGACCATCATCGGCGGGGAGCTGTTTTTT
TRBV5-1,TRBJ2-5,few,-,CASYLGAAGQETQYF,TGCGCCAGCTATTTGGGGGCAGCAGGACAAGAGACCCAGTACTTC
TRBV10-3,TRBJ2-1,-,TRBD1,CASSGQADNEQFF,TGTGCCTCGTCGGGACAGGCGGACAATGAGCAGTTCTTC
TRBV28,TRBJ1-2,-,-,CASRAGVANYGYTF,TGTGCCAGCAGAGCAGGTGTAGCTAACTATGGCTACACCTTC
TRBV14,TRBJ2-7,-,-,CASSPWGGIADEQYF,TGTGCCAGCAGCCCATGGGGCGGGATAGCTGACGAGCAGTACTTC
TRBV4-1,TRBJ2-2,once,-,CASTPGLGTGELFF,TGCGCCAGCACCCCGGGACTGGGAACCGGGGAGCTGTTTTTT
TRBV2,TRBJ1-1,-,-,CASSGVGGRGMAEAFF,TGTGCCAGCAGTGGGGTCGGGGGCAGAGGGATGGCTGAAGCTTTCTTT